This is a list of T cell receptor beta chains from one sample in a study of cytotoxic CD8 clonotypes in ibrutinib-treated CLL. Method: immunoSEQ multiplex PCR; TCRdb's copy keeps in-frame clones and lacks some. The sample shows around 250,000 clones, roughly 70% of them seen only once. Sequenced material: PBMCs, taken after 24 months of ibrutinib treatment. The origin of the receptors is a human donor with chronic lymphocytic leukemia. The conserved cysteine and the conserved F or W are not part of the CDR3 here. Rows may omit the clone size; those that give it use once, few, many or a size class.

abundance,v_gene,j_gene,CDR3aa
few,TRBV27,TRBJ2-7,ASSLGQGKVEQY
NA,TRBV9,TRBJ2-7,ASSKGQGAYEQY
NA,TRBV6-4,TRBJ1-3,ASRTASSGNTIY
NA,TRBV15,TRBJ2-7,ATSTGQVLYEQY
NA,TRBV5-4,TRBJ2-2,ASSFGQGWTGELF
few,TRBV2,TRBJ1-4,ASSPDSEKLF
NA,TRBV7-3,TRBJ2-1,ASSSGTGQYNEQF
NA,TRBV28,TRBJ1-2,ASRGQGAGPSGYT
NA,TRBV7-3,TRBJ1-2,ASSLTRDRVFGYT
NA,TRBV15,TRBJ2-7,ATSRDTSSGDGYEQY
NA,TRBV2,TRBJ2-2,ASSVPGLAGPGELF
few,TRBV27,TRBJ2-7,ASSTSTSGAHEQY
NA,TRBV4-1,TRBJ2-7,ASSRDGDLYEQY
NA,TRBV11-2,TRBJ2-7,ASRGRGSAYEQY
NA,TRBV19,TRBJ2-5,ASSRGQFSETQY
NA,TRBV6-5,TRBJ2-7,ASSYSAGPEYYEQY
NA,TRBV19,TRBJ1-5,ASSTTGNSNQPQH
NA,TRBV11-3,TRBJ1-1,ASSFSGVNTEAF
NA,TRBV28,TRBJ2-7,ASSLYGILSYEQY
NA,TRBV6-4,TRBJ1-2,ASSDSTGYGYT
NA,TRBV30,TRBJ1-3,AWSFTGLANTIY
NA,TRBV5-5,TRBJ1-3,ASNPADRVNTIY
NA,TRBV7-9,TRBJ2-7,ASSSIQGLGYEQY
NA,TRBV7-6,TRBJ2-7,ASSTGRIHEQY
NA,TRBV11-2,TRBJ2-1,ASSHGQGNNEQF
NA,TRBV7-9,TRBJ2-3,ASTSGGAKDTQY
few,TRBV6-6,TRBJ1-4,ASRPSAGNEKLF
NA,TRBV19,TRBJ2-1,ASSMRADEQF
NA,TRBV5-1,TRBJ2-4,ASRAGSNNIQY
NA,TRBV4-2,TRBJ2-5,ASSQVGLGFDETQY
NA,TRBV7-9,TRBJ1-1,ASSLTGEAEAF
once,TRBV7-9,TRBJ1-5,ASKDSYSNQPQH
NA,TRBV28,TRBJ1-2,ASSTGTGPNYGYT
NA,TRBV29-1,TRBJ2-5,SVVPGTGQETQY
few,TRBV4-2,TRBJ1-1,ASSHKVQGRSSEAF
NA,TRBV30,TRBJ2-2,AWSLNLAVNTGELF